What follows is one T cell receptor (beta chain) and its context. The antigen remains undetermined. These data originate in a study of OX40 agonist ivuxolimab in advanced cancers. At the level of the study: Ivuxolimab is a fully human IgG2 antibody that activates OX40 (CD134). Findings and caveats of the study: At doses 0.1 to 3.0 mg/kg, CD4+ and CD8+ clones expanded.

Blood draws occurred at baseline, cycle 4 day 1, and cycle 7 day 1. The assay was immunoSEQ multiplex PCR, and TCRdb's table has in-frame clones only and misses some. The sample contains about 130,000 clones, roughly 91% of which appear only once. CDR1 is SGHTA, CDR2 FQGNSA, per germline. The CDR3 spans 15 residues. V was pared by 0 bases and J by 5 bases, with 5 bases of the junction left unmatched. Source: CD4+ or CD8+ T cells sorted from blood, taken in a trial of the OX40 agonist ivuxolimab. This clonotype was obtained from an adult with an advanced solid tumor such as melanoma, head and neck, liver or kidney cancer. The rearrangement links TRBV7-2 to TRBJ2-3, with 7 bases that match TRBD2. The CDR3 loop is CASSLAGGPGDTQYF. In nucleotides, the CDR3 is TGTGCCAGCAGCTTAGCGGGAGGGCCAGGAGATACGCAGTATTTT. The full variable domain, in which reference TRBV7-2 and TRBJ2-3 provide the parts outside the CDR3, is GAGVSQSPSNKVTEKGKDVELRCDPISGHTALYWYRQSLGQGLEFLIYFQGNSAPDKSGLPSDRFSAERTGGSVSTLTIQRTQQEDSAVYLCASSLAGGPGDTQYFGPGTRLTVL.